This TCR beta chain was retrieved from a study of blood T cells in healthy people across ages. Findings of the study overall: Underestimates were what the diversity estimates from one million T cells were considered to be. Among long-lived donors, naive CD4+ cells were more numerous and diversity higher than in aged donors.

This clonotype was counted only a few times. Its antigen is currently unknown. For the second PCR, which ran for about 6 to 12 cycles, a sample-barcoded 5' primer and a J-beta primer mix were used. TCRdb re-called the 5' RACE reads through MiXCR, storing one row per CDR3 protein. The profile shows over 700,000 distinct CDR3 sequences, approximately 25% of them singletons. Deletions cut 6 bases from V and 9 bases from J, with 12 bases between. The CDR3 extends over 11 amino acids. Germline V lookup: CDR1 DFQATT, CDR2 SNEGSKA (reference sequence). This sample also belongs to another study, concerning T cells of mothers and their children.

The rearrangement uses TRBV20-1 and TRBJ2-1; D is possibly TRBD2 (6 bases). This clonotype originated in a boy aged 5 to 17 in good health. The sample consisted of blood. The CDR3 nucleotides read TGCAGTGCGGGGCTAGCGAGTGAGCAGTTCTTC. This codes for CSAGLASEQFF.